These 23 T cell receptor beta chains share one sample of origin, sequenced in a study of T cell changes during pregnancy in multiple sclerosis. The repertoire was sequenced with immunoSEQ multiplex PCR; TCRdb's copy has only in-frame clones and lacks some. Here the sample spans about 67,000 clones, 75% to 95% being singletons. The sequenced sample was peripheral blood, obtained in the first trimester of pregnancy. All receptors derive from a female donor with multiple sclerosis, enrolled in a pregnancy study.

The genes are TRBV5-1 and TRBJ1-1; perhaps TRBD1 as D (6 bases). In germline, CDR1 is SGHRS, CDR2 YFSETQ. The V and J ends lost 4 bases and 0 bases respectively, with 16 bases between them. The CDR3 sequence is 16 residues long. CDR3 bases: TGCGCCAGCAGCCTGGGAACAGGGTTATTGAACACTGAAGCTTTCTTT. It yields the protein CASSLGTGLLNTEAFF. The full variable domain, its missing parts supplied by reference TRBV5-1 and TRBJ1-1, is KAGVTQTPRYLIKTRGQQVTLSCSPISGHRSVSWYQQTPGQGLQFLFEYFSETQRNKGNFPGRFSGRQFSNSRSEMNVSTLELGDSALYLCASSLGTGLLNTEAFFGQGTRLTVV.

This rearrangement joins TRBV7-9 to TRBJ2-1, with TRBD1 matching 10 bases. This CDR3 has 15 residues. The germline V gene has CDR1 SEHNR and CDR2 FQNEAQ (reference sequence). The J segment lost 10 bases and the V segment lost 4 bases, leaving 10 bases of the junction unmatched. In DNA form, the CDR3 reads TGTGCCAGCAGCTCCCCGGGACAGGGGCCAGGGGAGCAGTTCTTC. This translates into CASSSPGQGPGEQFF.

The V call is TRBV7-2, the J call TRBJ2-1; TRBD2 might be the D (5 bases). This CDR3 contains 14 residues. The germline V and J ends were trimmed by 5 bases and 5 bases, with 13 bases remaining between them. Germline values: CDR1 SGHTA, CDR2 FQGNSA. In DNA form, the CDR3 reads TGTGCCAGCAGCCAAGGACTCCGTAACAATGAGCAGTTCTTC. This gives the protein CASSQGLRNNEQFF.

This chain links TRBV2 with TRBJ2-7; D is undetermined. Germline values: CDR1 SNHLY, CDR2 FYNNEI. This CDR3 has 11 residues. V gave up 8 bases and J gave up 0 bases, with 5 bases separating them. The DNA of the CDR3 is TGTGCCAGCTTCAGCTCCTACGAGCAGTACTTC. Protein: CASFSSYEQYF. The full variable domain, in which reference TRBV2 and TRBJ2-7 provide the parts outside the CDR3, is EPEVTQTPSHQVTQMGQEVILRCVPISNHLYFYWYRQILGQKVEFLVSFYNNEISEKSEIFDDQFSVERPDGSNFTLKIRSTKLEDSAMYFCASFSSYEQYFGPGTRLTVT.

The gene calls are TRBV4-1 and TRBJ1-1; tentatively, D is TRBD1 (5 bases). The CDR3 has 16 amino acids. V was clipped by 0 bases and J by 5 bases, with 16 bases between them. Germline lookup yields CDR1 MGHRA and CDR2 YSYEKL. CDR3 region: CASSQEGAGYGTEAFF. CDR3 DNA sequence: TGCGCCAGCAGCCAAGAAGGGGCGGGGTACGGGACTGAAGCTTTCTTT.

The CDR3 bases are TGTGCCAGCAGAGCACAGGGGTACTCTGGAAACACCATATATTTT. The encoded protein is CASRAQGYSGNTIYF. The rearrangement links TRBV28 to TRBJ1-3; 7 bases fit TRBD1. Germline V CDR1 and CDR2: MDHEN, SYDVKM. This CDR3 is built from 15 residues. V was pared by 6 bases and J by 0 bases, with 5 bases of the junction left unmatched. The full variable domain, in which reference TRBV28 and TRBJ1-3 provide the parts outside the CDR3, is DVKVTQSSRYLVKRTGEKVFLECVQDMDHENMFWYRQDPGLGLRLIYFSYDVKMKEKGDIPEGYSVSREKKERFSLILESASTNQTSMYLCASRAQGYSGNTIYFGEGSWLTVV.

J is TRBJ2-5 and V is TRBV28, with TRBD2 as a possible D gene (5 bases). From germline, CDR1 is MDHEN and CDR2 SYDVKM. V was clipped by 2 bases and J by 4 bases, with 14 bases between them. The CDR3 covers 15 residues. This chain's CDR3 is CASSLRAEGGETQYF. The CDR3 nucleotides are TGTGCCAGCAGTTTACGTGCTGAAGGAGGAGAGACCCAGTACTTC.

The rearrangement links TRBV5-1 to TRBJ2-1, with D possibly matching TRBD1 (5 bases). V was cut by 6 bases and J by 8 bases, with 21 bases left in between. Germline V CDR1 and CDR2: SGHRS, YFSETQ. The CDR3 has 15 amino acids. Written as DNA, the CDR3 is TGCGCCAGCACCAAGGGGTTAAGGGGCGCTGATGAGCAGTTCTTC. Its protein product is CASTKGLRGADEQFF.

The chain is built from TRBV28 and TRBJ2-3, with TRBD2 as a possible D gene (5 bases). V shed 3 bases and J shed 0 bases, with 16 bases lying between them. Germline assignment: CDR1 MDHEN and CDR2 SYDVKM. This CDR3 has 17 residues. The CDR3 reads CASSFRRWVGSTDTQYF. The CDR3, as DNA: TGTGCCAGCAGTTTCCGGAGGTGGGTTGGAAGCACAGATACGCAGTATTTT. Full variable domain (missing parts from reference TRBV28 and TRBJ2-3): DVKVTQSSRYLVKRTGEKVFLECVQDMDHENMFWYRQDPGLGLRLIYFSYDVKMKEKGDIPEGYSVSREKKERFSLILESASTNQTSMYLCASSFRRWVGSTDTQYFGPGTRLTVL.

The J gene is TRBJ1-4, the V gene TRBV5-1; no reliable D call. The CDR3 covers 14 residues. Trimming shortened V by 4 bases and J by 3 bases, and 10 bases separated the two germline ends. In germline, CDR1 is SGHRS, CDR2 YFSETQ. Written as DNA, the CDR3 is TGCGCCAGCAGCGAACTAGGGTCTAATGAAAAACTGTTTTTT. This translates into CASSELGSNEKLFF.

CDR3 in DNA: TGTGCCAGCAGCTTATCCAGGGGAGAGACCCAGTACTTC. Amino acid sequence: CASSLSRGETQYF. The J gene is TRBJ2-5, the V gene TRBV7-3; possible D gene TRBD1, 6 bases. CDR1 is SGHTA, CDR2 FQGTGA, per germline. V was trimmed by 2 bases and J by 4 bases, leaving 8 bases between them. The CDR3 loop spans 13 amino acids.

The chain combines TRBV6-4 with TRBJ2-7, with D possibly matching TRBD1 (6 bases). Deletions cut 6 bases from V and 7 bases from J, with 7 bases between. There are 10 residues in the CDR3. Germline V CDR1 and CDR2: MRHNA, SNTAGT. CDR3 region: CASSTGEQYF. The CDR3 DNA reads as TGTGCCAGCAGCACAGGGGAGCAGTACTTC.

The chain links TRBV7-9 to TRBJ2-1; TRBD1 is a possible D gene (5 bases). The CDR3 is made up of 14 amino acids. Between the trimmed V and J ends, which lost 1 base and 6 bases, there was a span of 10 bases. The germline CDR1 and CDR2 sequences are SEHNR and FQNEAQ (reference sequence). CDR3 loop: CASSLVQGPNEQFF. In DNA, the CDR3 is TGTGCCAGCAGCTTAGTGCAGGGTCCCAATGAGCAGTTCTTC.

This chain joins TRBV5-1 and TRBJ2-5; 8 bases fit TRBD1. The CDR3 runs 14 residues. Germline V gene sequence: CDR1 SGHRS, CDR2 YFSETQ. V lost 5 bases, J lost 5 bases, and 8 bases stayed unmatched. CDR3 sequence reads: CASRRDRPSETQYF. In nucleotides, the CDR3 is TGCGCCAGCAGAAGGGACAGGCCCTCTGAGACCCAGTACTTC.

The V and J genes are TRBV7-9 and TRBJ2-1; weak D call: TRBD1 (7 bases). Trimming shortened V by 7 bases and J by 0 bases, and 16 bases separated the two germline ends. Germline assignment: CDR1 SEHNR and CDR2 FQNEAQ (reference sequence). The CDR3 contains 16 residues. The CDR3 here is CASTMEGASSYNEQFF. The CDR3 bases are TGTGCCAGCACCATGGAGGGGGCAAGCTCCTACAATGAGCAGTTCTTC. The complete variable domain, with remaining parts taken from reference TRBV7-9 and TRBJ2-1, reads DTGVSQNPRHKITKRGQNVTFRCDPISEHNRLYWYRQTLGQGPEFLTYFQNEAQLEKSRLLSDRFSAERPKGSFSTLEIQRTEQGDSAMYLCASTMEGASSYNEQFFGPGTRLTVL.

The chain couples TRBV6-1 to TRBJ1-1; D unresolved. The germline V gene encodes CDR1 MNHNS and CDR2 SASEGT. There are 13 residues in the CDR3. Trimming left V 5 bases short and J 4 bases short, with 11 bases between. For the CDR3, the DNA is TGTGCCAGCAGTCTCTCAGGAGGCACTGAAGCTTTCTTT. Protein: CASSLSGGTEAFF.

The rearrangement links TRBV14 to TRBJ2-3, with D perhaps TRBD2 (6 bases). CDR3 length: 17 residues. V was clipped by 2 bases and J by 6 bases, with 21 bases between them. CDR1 and CDR2 from the germline V gene are SGHDN and FVKESK. Written as DNA, the CDR3 is TGTGCCAGCAGCCAACCGCCCGGACGCTCCCGGGGGGATACGCAGTATTTT. Translation gives CASSQPPGRSRGDTQYF.

The J gene is TRBJ2-1, the V gene TRBV2, with 7 positions matching TRBD2. The CDR3 runs 13 residues. Germline trimming cut 8 bases from V and 5 bases from J; bases unmatched to any gene: 6. The germline CDR1 and CDR2 sequences are SNHLY and FYNNEI. Written as DNA, the CDR3 is TGTGCCAGCGGACTAGAATATGACAATGAGCAGTTCTTC. Translation: CASGLEYDNEQFF.

The chain couples TRBV7-9 to TRBJ2-7, with D unclear. CDR1 and CDR2 (germline): SEHNR, FQNEAQ (reference sequence). Trimming removed 4 bases at V and 6 bases at J, with 10 bases between. The CDR3 is 12 amino acids. The DNA of the CDR3 is TGTGCCAGCAGCTCACCGATGGCCGAGCAGTACTTC. Its translation: CASSSPMAEQYF.

This clone showed up just once. The genes are TRBV5-1 and TRBJ2-3; D is perhaps TRBD2 (5 bases). Germline V gives CDR1 SGHRS, CDR2 YFSETQ. The CDR3 contains 16 residues. V lost 2 bases and J 2 bases, leaving 15 bases between the germline ends. The CDR3 spells CASSFSGAASTDTQYF. CDR3 coding DNA: TGCGCCAGCAGCTTCAGCGGCGCAGCTTCCACAGATACGCAGTATTTT.

The chain carries TRBV5-6 and TRBJ2-1, with TRBD1 matching 8 bases. In germline, CDR1 is SGHDT, CDR2 YYEEEE. J lost 3 bases, V lost 3 bases, and 8 bases had no gene match. The CDR3 loop spans 16 amino acids. The CDR3 spells CASSSSDRADYNEQFF. DNA for the CDR3: TGTGCCAGCAGCTCCTCGGACAGGGCGGACTACAATGAGCAGTTCTTC.

The J gene is TRBJ1-3, the V gene TRBV9, with D perhaps matching TRBD1 (5 bases). V dropped 4 bases and J dropped 2 bases, with 10 bases sitting between them. Germline V gene sequence: CDR1 SGDLS, CDR2 YYNGEE. CDR3 length equals 14 residues. The CDR3 is CASSPQTAGNTIYF. Written as DNA, the CDR3 is TGTGCCAGCAGCCCCCAGACAGCTGGAAACACCATATATTTT.

V and J are TRBV18 and TRBJ1-1; TRBD1 agrees at 9 bases. This CDR3 contains 15 residues. Germline CDR1 is KGHSH and CDR2 is LQKENI. J gave up 2 bases and V 4 bases, and 5 bases lay outside the gene matches. CDR3 sequence reads: CASSLYRGQNTEAFF. CDR3 nucleotides: TGTGCCAGCTCACTATACAGGGGGCAAAACACTGAAGCTTTCTTT.